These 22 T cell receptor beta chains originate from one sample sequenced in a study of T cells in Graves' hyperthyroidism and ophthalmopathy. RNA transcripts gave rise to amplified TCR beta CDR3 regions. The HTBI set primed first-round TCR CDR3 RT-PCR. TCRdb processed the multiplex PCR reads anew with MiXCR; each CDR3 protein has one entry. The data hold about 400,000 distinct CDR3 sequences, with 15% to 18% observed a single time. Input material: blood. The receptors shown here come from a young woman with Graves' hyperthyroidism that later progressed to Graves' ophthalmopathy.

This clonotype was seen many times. The CDR3 sequence: CASTAPTGGAYGYTF. The CDR3 nucleotides read TGTGCCAGCACGGCCCCGACAGGGGGCGCTTACGGCTACACCTTC. The gene calls are TRBV28 and TRBJ1-2; 10 nucleotides match TRBD1. Germline V CDR1 and CDR2: MDHEN, SYDVKM. Trimming cost V 7 bases and J 8 bases; bases outside gene matches: 13. There are 15 residues in the CDR3.

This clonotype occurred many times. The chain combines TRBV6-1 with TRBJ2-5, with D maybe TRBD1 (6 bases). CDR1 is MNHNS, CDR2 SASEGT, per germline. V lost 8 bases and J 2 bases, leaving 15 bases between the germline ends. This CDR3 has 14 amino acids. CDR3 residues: CASRNSDSQETQYF. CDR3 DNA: TGTGCCAGCCGTAATTCGGACAGTCAAGAGACCCAGTACTTC.

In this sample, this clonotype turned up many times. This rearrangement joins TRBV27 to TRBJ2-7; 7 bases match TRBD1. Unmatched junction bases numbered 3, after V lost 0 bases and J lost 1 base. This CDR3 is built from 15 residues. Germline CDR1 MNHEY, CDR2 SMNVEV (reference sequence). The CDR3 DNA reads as TGTGCCAGCAGTTTATCAGCACAGGGGTCCTACGAGCAGTACTTC. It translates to CASSLSAQGSYEQYF.

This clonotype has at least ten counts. The CDR3 reads CASISEGGFGTDTQYF. The CDR3 region has the DNA TGTGCCAGCATTTCGGAAGGGGGATTCGGCACAGATACGCAGTATTTT. The chain uses TRBV27 and TRBJ2-3, with D maybe TRBD1 (6 bases). Germline V gene sequence: CDR1 MNHEY, CDR2 SMNVEV (reference sequence). Trimming took 7 bases from V and 1 from J, leaving 18 bases between them. The length of the CDR3 is 16 residues.

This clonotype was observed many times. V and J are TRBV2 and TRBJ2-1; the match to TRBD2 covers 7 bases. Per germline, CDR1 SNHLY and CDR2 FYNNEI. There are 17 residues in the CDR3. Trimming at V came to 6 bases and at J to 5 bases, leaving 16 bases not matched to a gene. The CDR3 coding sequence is TGTGCCAGCAGAGTCGGGAGAGGCAGCGGGACCCACAATGAGCAGTTCTTC. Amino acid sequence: CASRVGRGSGTHNEQFF.

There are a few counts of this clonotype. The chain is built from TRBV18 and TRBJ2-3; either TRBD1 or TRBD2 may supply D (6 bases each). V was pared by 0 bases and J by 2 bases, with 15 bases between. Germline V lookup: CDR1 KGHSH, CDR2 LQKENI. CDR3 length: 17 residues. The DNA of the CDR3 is TGTGCCAGCTCACCACCGGGCGGGACACCTGTCACAGATACGCAGTATTTT. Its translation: CASSPPGGTPVTDTQYF.

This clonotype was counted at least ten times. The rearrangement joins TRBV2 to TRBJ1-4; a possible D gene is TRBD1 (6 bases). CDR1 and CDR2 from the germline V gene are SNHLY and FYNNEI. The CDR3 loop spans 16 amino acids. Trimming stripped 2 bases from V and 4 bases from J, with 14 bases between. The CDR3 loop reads CASSELFGQFNEKLFF. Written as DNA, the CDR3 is TGTGCCAGCAGTGAATTGTTCGGACAGTTTAATGAAAAACTGTTTTTT.

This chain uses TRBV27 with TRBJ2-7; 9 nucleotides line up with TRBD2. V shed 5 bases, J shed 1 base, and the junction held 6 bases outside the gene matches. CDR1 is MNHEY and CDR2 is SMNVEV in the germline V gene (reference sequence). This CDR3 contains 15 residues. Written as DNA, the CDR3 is TGTGCCAGCAGTCCGCGGGAGGGTTCATCCTACGAGCAGTACTTC. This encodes CASSPREGSSYEQYF.

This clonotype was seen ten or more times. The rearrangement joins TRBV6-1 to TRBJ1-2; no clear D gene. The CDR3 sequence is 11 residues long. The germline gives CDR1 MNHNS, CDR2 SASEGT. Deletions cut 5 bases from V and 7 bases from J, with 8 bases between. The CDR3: CASSPGSGYTF. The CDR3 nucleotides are TGTGCCAGCAGTCCCGGATCTGGCTACACCTTC.

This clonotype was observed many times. CDR3 residues: CASSEGPGINTEAFF. DNA for the CDR3: TGTGCCAGCAGTGAAGGTCCCGGAATCAACACTGAAGCTTTCTTT. This chain uses TRBV2 with TRBJ1-1; D gene unclear. V was clipped by 1 base and J by 2 bases, with 11 bases between them. Germline V gene sequence: CDR1 SNHLY, CDR2 FYNNEI. CDR3 length equals 15 residues. The variable domain in full, with the rest retrieved from reference TRBV2 and TRBJ1-1, is EPEVTQTPSHQVTQMGQEVILRCVPISNHLYFYWYRQILGQKVEFLVSFYNNEISEKSEIFDDQFSVERPDGSNFTLKIRSTKLEDSAMYFCASSEGPGINTEAFFGQGTRLTVV.

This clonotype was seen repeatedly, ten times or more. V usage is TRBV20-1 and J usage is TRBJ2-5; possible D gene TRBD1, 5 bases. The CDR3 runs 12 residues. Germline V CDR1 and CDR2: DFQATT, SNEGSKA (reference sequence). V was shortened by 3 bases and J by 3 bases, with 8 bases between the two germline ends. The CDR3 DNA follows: TGCAGTGCTAGCAGGGATGAAGAGACCCAGTACTTC. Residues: CSASRDEETQYF.

The DNA for the CDR3 is TGTGCCAGCAGCTCAAAAGCGACTAGCGGATCCTACGAGCAGTACTTC. Protein: CASSSKATSGSYEQYF. This chain joins TRBV5-4 and TRBJ2-7; 9 nucleotides match TRBD2. CDR1 is SGHNT, CDR2 YYREEE, per germline (reference sequence). This CDR3 is 16 amino acids long. J lost 1 base, V lost 3 bases, and 8 bases had no gene match.

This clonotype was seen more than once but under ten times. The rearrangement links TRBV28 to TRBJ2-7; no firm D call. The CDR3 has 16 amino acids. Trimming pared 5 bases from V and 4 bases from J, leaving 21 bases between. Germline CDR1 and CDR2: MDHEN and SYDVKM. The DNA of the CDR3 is TGTGCCAGCAGTCTGACCCGGGCGGAGCCCGAATACGAGCAGTACTTC. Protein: CASSLTRAEPEYEQYF.

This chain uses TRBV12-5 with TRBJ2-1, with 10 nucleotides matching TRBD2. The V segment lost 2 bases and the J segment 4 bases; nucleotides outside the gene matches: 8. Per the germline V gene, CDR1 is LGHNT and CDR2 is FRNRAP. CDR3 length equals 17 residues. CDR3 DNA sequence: TGTGCTAGTGGTTTGAACCGACTAGCGGGCTTATACAATGAGCAGTTCTTC. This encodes CASGLNRLAGLYNEQFF.

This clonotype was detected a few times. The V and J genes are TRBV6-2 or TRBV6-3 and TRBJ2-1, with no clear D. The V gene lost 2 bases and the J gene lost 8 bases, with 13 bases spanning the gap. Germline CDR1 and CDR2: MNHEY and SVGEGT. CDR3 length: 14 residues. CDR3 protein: CASSYSGGGDEQFF. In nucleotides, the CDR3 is TGTGCCAGCAGTTACAGTGGCGGCGGTGATGAGCAGTTCTTC.

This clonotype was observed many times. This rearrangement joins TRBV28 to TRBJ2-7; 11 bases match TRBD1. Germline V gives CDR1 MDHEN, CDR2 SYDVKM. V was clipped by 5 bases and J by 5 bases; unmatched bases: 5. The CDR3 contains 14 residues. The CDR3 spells CASSRDRGINEQYF. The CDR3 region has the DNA TGTGCCAGCAGTCGGGACAGGGGGATAAACGAGCAGTACTTC. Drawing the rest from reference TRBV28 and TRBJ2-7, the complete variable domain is DVKVTQSSRYLVKRTGEKVFLECVQDMDHENMFWYRQDPGLGLRLIYFSYDVKMKEKGDIPEGYSVSREKKERFSLILESASTNQTSMYLCASSRDRGINEQYFGPGTRLTVT.

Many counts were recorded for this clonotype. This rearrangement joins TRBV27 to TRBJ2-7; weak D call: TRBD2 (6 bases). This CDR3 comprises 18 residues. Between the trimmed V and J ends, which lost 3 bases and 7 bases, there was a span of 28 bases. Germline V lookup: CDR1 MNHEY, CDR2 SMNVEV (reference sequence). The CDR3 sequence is CASSFRLVSTKGEGEQYF. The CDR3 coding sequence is TGTGCCAGCAGTTTCCGACTAGTATCCACTAAGGGCGAAGGGGAGCAGTACTTC.

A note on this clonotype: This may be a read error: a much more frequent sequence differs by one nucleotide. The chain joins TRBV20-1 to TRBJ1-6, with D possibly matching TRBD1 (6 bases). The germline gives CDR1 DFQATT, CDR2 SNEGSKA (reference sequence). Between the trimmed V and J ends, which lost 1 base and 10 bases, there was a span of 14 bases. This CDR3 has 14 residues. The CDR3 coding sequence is TGCAGTGCTAGAGTGCCAGGGGCGCGCTCACCCCTCCACTTT. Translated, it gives CSARVPGARSPLHF.

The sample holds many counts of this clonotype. This CDR3 is CASSLWASVMNEQFF. CDR3 nucleotides: TGTGCCAGCAGTTTATGGGCTAGCGTGATGAATGAGCAGTTCTTC. The genes are TRBV28 and TRBJ2-1; D is perhaps TRBD2 (6 bases). V lost 0 bases to trimming and J lost 7 bases, with 13 bases between them. The CDR3 totals 15 residues. CDR1 MDHEN and CDR2 SYDVKM come from the germline V gene.

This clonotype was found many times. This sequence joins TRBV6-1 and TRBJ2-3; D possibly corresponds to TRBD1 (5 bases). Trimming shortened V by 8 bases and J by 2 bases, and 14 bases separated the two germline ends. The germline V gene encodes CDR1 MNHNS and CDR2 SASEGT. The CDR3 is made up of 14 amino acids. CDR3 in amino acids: CASQKGLDTDTQYF. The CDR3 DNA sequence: TGTGCCAGCCAAAAGGGGTTGGACACAGATACGCAGTATTTT.

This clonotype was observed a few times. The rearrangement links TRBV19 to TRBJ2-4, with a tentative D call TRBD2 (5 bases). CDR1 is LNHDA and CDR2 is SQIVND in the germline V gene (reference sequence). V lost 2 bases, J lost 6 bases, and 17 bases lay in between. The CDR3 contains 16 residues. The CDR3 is CASSITASGFGNIQYF. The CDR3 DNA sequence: TGTGCCAGTAGTATAACCGCTTCGGGGTTCGGAAACATTCAGTACTTC.

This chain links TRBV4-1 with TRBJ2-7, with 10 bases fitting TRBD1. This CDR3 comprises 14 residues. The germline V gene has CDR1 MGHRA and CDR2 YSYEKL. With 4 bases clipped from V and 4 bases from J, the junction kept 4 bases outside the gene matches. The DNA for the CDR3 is TGCGCCAGCAGCCGACAGGGGGCCCCTTACGAGCAGTACTTC. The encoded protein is CASSRQGAPYEQYF.